This TCR beta chain was sequenced in a study of blood T cell repertoires in COVID-19 (TCRdb year 2020). About the study as a whole: Samples from collaborators originated in the United States, Italy and Spain and spanned both the acute and convalescent phases of COVID-19. The material from the prospective study consisted of cDNA or gDNA derived from T cells, B-cell-depleted T cells, or PBMCs. Deeply sampled blood TCRbeta repertoires from subjects exposed to, actively infected with, or recovered from COVID-19 were included in the dataset. The repertoires were released in a freely available public database meant as a resource for research on the immune response to SARS-CoV-2. The samples were drawn from two sources: the first 160 participants of the ongoing ImmuneRACE study, and 1,200 or so subjects contributed by 6 global collaborators. Sample metadata almost always included a de-identified subject ID, COVID-19 status, age in years and sex. Where available, HLA class I and class II types were taken from metadata supplied by the sample provider and were not determined by assay-based typing.

Each collaborating institution followed its own protocols to collect whole blood in K2EDTA tubes. For TCRbeta analysis, collaborator samples were shipped as frozen whole blood, as isolated PBMCs, or as DNA extracted from either sample type. TCRbeta CDR3 regions were amplified from genomic DNA using the immunoSEQ Assay, a bias-controlled multiplex PCR. Per the original workflow: Nucleated cell counts per sample were estimated from amplification of reference gene primers within the assay. To quantify the absolute abundance of each unique TCRbeta CDR3 rearrangement, sequence reads were collapsed and filtered. Productive Simpson clonality was computed per sample as the square root of Simpson's diversity index over productive rearrangements. TCRdb took this table from immuneACCESS and kept in-frame rearrangements with V and J called. Such tables lack part of the clones; where checked against another copy, unresolved V genes explain under half of the gap, and the rest is unexplained. The D gene and trimming were derived from the DNA, and the V and J assignments and clone size from that table. The table for this sample lists 63,000 or so clones; roughly 80% of them were counted only once. The top ten constitute 16% of the sample.

The study at large found these results: The quantity of clinical and demographic metadata differed by source and by participant and was supplied without curation.

About this clone itself: It has no known antigen specificity. The sample holds no much larger clone one base away, and base qualities are not on file.

The source of this sequence is a man of 80 years or more with active COVID-19. The sequenced sample was peripheral blood.

The DNA sequence is TGCGCCAGCAGCCAAGTGGCGGCAGGGCTCCTTAAGCCCCAGCATTTT. Its amino acids are CASSQVAAGLLKPQHF. In this chain, TRBV4-1 is recombined with TRBJ1-5, with a tentative D gene TRBD1 over 5 matching bases. The CDR3 sequence holds 16 residues, the cysteine and phenylalanine included. Just CDR3 DNA is preserved here, 48 bases in frame from base 1. CDR1 and CDR2 are drawn from the germline V gene: MGHRA, YSYEKL. The junction shows trimming of 1 base on V and 8 bases on J, plus 18 bases between the germline ends.